The entry that follows covers one TCR beta chain sequence. Its antigen has not been determined. Base quality data are lacking; no much larger clone is found one base away. The method behind the library was RACE. This sample was sequenced with a NextSeq 500. Library preparation attached unique molecular identifiers to individual cDNA molecules for quantitative, reproducible TCR counting. Each blood RNA sample was used to sequence both TCR alpha and TCR beta chains. The published analysis was carried out like this. The median number of TCRs per sample was roughly 98,000, ranging from about 20,000 to 690,600. The Decombinator software suite was used to annotate V, J and CDR3 in the TCR reads. For the PS versus PT1 abundance plots, all samples were subsampled to the same number of TCRs (28,000). TCRs were defined as expanded if absent before sensitization and observed at least eight times at the 2-week time point. TCRdb took the public reads, trimmed them with fastp at Q25, ran MiXCR for clone calling and kept in-frame beta chains. Rows with one shared CDR3 protein collapse into an entry with the most common genes and DNA. The V and J calls, along with clone size, are taken from TCRdb and not from the paper's own processing. The sample profile shows 70,000 to 80,000 distinct CDR3 sequences; around 30% of them were found once. The ten largest clones capture approximately 9.1% of the sample.

Interpreted using the paper, the time point label stands for: patch test 1, 2 weeks after DPC sensitization. What the treatment or condition label conveys for this sample: therapeutic diphenylcyclopropenone sensitization with weekly scalp DPC. At each patch-test visit, blood was drawn before the patch test was applied. Eligible patients were aged 18 to 70, diagnosed with alopecia, deemed suitable for DPC therapy, and excluded if pregnant. Total RNA was isolated from unfractionated whole blood collected in Tempus Blood RNA tubes. The sample originates from a study of human T cells and chemical hapten exposure (dated by TCRdb to the early 2020s). Background on the whole study: For sensitization, 2% DPC in acetone was applied to a 2 cm by 2 cm area of upper inner arm skin. Patients additionally received weekly therapeutic DPC doses to the scalp throughout the roughly 23-week study period. Patch testing was performed on the upper back with Finn chambers containing 0.01% DPC, and the patch tests were scored after 6 days according to International Contact Dermatitis Research Group standards. The patient cohort, mostly female, included alopecia areata with under or over 50% scalp involvement, alopecia totalis and alopecia universalis. Libraries were combined into a pool for sequencing, and differences in TCR yield between samples came mainly from small differences in library volumes within the pool. Peripheral blood TCR repertoire changes were tracked in vivo in alopecia patients during primary and secondary sensitization to the hapten diphenylcyclopropenone (DPC). Blood samples were taken from patients before sensitization (week 0) and at 2, 6 and about 24 weeks after DPC sensitization. For TCR sequencing, blood came from about 29 alopecia patients at anywhere from one to four time points (pre-sensitization, 2, 6 and 24 weeks). What the authors observed across the whole study: The number of PT1 expanded TCRs positively correlated with patch test score, significant at thresholds 8, 16 and 32 but not 4. No change with DPC sensitization was found in the number of TCRs above 1 in 1000 frequency, and no evidence of global repertoire structure alterations was found. Because every patient had alopecia, a presumed autoimmune disease, the patients' immune response might differ from that of healthy individuals. Repeated subsampling changed both the strength of the expansion versus patch-test correlation and the threshold at which the correlation became significant. Compared with pre-sensitization or healthy control sets, expanded TCRs formed significantly more large CDR3 similarity clusters, which is consistent with antigen-driven responses.

The germline V gene (reference sequence) sets CDR1 to LNHDA and CDR2 to SQIVND. At the junction V is shortened by 6 bases and J by 4 bases, with 15 bases in between. Counted from cysteine to phenylalanine, this CDR3 has 15 amino acids. Of the read, only the CDR3 DNA is kept; its 45 bases are in frame from base 1. Sample: whole blood, taken in connection with sensitization to the hapten diphenylcyclopropenone (DPC). This chain is built from TRBV19 and TRBJ2-2, with the D gene tentatively TRBD1 or TRBD2, based on 5 matching bases in each. The clonotype comes from a man in his forties or fifties with alopecia areata. Some clones in this sample may be carry-over from other donors' samples. The DNA sequence follows: TGTGCCAGTAGGCAGGGTCGGGGTAGCACCGGGGAGCTGTTTTTT. Its amino acids are CASRQGRGSTGELFF.